A single sample is the source of the 17 T cell receptor beta chains below, sequenced in a study of CXCR3-negative and CXCR3-positive naive CD8 T cells. Overall study results and limits: Hydrophobicity of TRB CDR3s was greater in CXCR3-positive naive cells than in CXCR3-negative naive cells.

The antigens for these receptors are not known. With UMI labels, 5' RACE was used to prepare the TRB cDNA libraries. TCRdb reprocessed the 5' RACE reads and stores each CDR3 protein as one record, lacking DNA. Its table lists some 99,000 distinct CDR3 sequences. The sample comprised naive CXCR3+ CD8+ T cells from blood. Subset here: CD45RO-CCR7+CD27+CD95- naive CD8+ T cells expressing CXCR3 (TNR3+). These receptors were collected from a human donor in good health. Some clones in this sample may be carry-over from other donors' samples.

The chain recombines TRBV7-9 with TRBJ2-1; without DNA, the TCRdb call of TRBD1 cannot be checked. Per the germline V gene, CDR1 is SEHNR and CDR2 is FQNEAQ (reference sequence). The CDR3 spans 13 residues. The CDR3 sequence is CASSLPLADEQFF.

The rearrangement uses TRBV20-1 and TRBJ2-7. The germline CDR1 and CDR2 sequences are DFQATT and SNEGSKA (reference sequence). This CDR3 is 14 amino acids long. CDR3 residues: CSARDQDRSYEQYF.

The chain links TRBV7-2 to TRBJ1-3; the TRBD1 assignment by TCRdb is unverifiable without DNA. Germline loops: CDR1 SGHTA, CDR2 FQGNSA. There are 15 residues in the CDR3. CDR3 protein: CASSFKGHSGNTIYF.

This CDR3 is CASSLTGPDQPQHF. The chain combines TRBV12-3 or TRBV12-4 with TRBJ1-5. The CDR3 consists of 14 residues.

The chain links TRBV27 to TRBJ2-7; the TCRdb D gene call, TRBD1, has no DNA to confirm it. The CDR3 spans 14 residues. Germline-derived CDR1 and CDR2 are MNHEY and SMNVEV (reference sequence). The CDR3 loop reads CASSLGSGIDEQYF.

The chain couples TRBV25-1 to TRBJ1-1. The CDR3 is made up of 12 amino acids. Germline assignment: CDR1 MGHDK and CDR2 SYGVNS. CDR3 region: CASSLVEGEAFF.

The chain has TRBV9 and TRBJ2-3. The CDR3 is made up of 15 amino acids. Germline values: CDR1 SGDLS, CDR2 YYNGEE. Here the CDR3 reads CASSGLAGGTDTQYF.

The gene calls are TRBV25-1 and TRBJ1-1. The CDR3 is 16 residues long. Germline values: CDR1 MGHDK, CDR2 SYGVNS. This chain's CDR3 is CASSEGVGELNTEAFF. Complete variable domain (other parts from reference TRBV25-1 and TRBJ1-1): EADIYQTPRYLVIGTGKKITLECSQTMGHDKMYWYQQDPGMELHLIHYSYGVNSTEKGDLSSESTVSRIRTEHFPLTLESARPSHTSQYLCASSEGVGELNTEAFFGQGTRLTVV.

The chain carries TRBV27 and TRBJ2-1; TCRdb picks TRBD1, but there is no DNA to check that call. CDR3 size: 14 residues. Germline V gives CDR1 MNHEY, CDR2 SMNVEV (reference sequence). The CDR3 here is CASSLAVGVHEQFF.

The chain employs TRBV7-3 and TRBJ2-5; with no DNA, the TCRdb D assignment of TRBD2 cannot be verified. From germline, CDR1 is SGHTA and CDR2 FQGTGA. The CDR3 runs to 17 residues. The CDR3 spells CASSLQALAGVQETQYF.

This chain uses TRBV9 with TRBJ1-4; the D gene TCRdb calls, TRBD1, cannot be checked with no DNA. CDR1 and CDR2 from the germline V gene are SGDLS and YYNGEE. The CDR3 extends over 13 amino acids. This CDR3 is CASSVRDGEKLFF.

The chain joins TRBV24-1 to TRBJ2-1; TCRdb returns TRBD1, unconfirmable since there is no DNA. The CDR3 has 15 residues. Per the germline V gene, CDR1 is KGHDR and CDR2 is SFDVKD. The CDR3 protein is CATSDKGQGYNEQFF.

The chain couples TRBV12-3 or TRBV12-4 to TRBJ2-5; TCRdb names TRBD2, which stays unverified in the absence of DNA. The CDR3 is 18 amino acids. CDR3 loop: CASSPARLAGDQQETQYF.

V gene TRBV29-1 combines with J gene TRBJ2-4; as DNA is missing, the TRBD1 call by TCRdb cannot be tested. There are 15 residues in the CDR3. Per germline, CDR1 SQVTM and CDR2 ANQGSEA. CDR3 amino acids: CSVETLGGGWNIQYF.

V gene TRBV10-3 combines with J gene TRBJ2-1. The CDR3 covers 15 residues. Germline assignment: CDR1 ENHRY and CDR2 SYGVKD. CDR3 protein: CAISESETLGNEQFF.

The chain joins TRBV6-5 to TRBJ2-2. CDR1 is MNHEY and CDR2 is SVGAGI in the germline V gene. The CDR3 extends over 12 amino acids. The CDR3 is CASSPAFGELFF.

This chain links TRBV5-6 with TRBJ2-5; TCRdb selects TRBD2, and the lack of DNA leaves this call unchecked. The CDR3 extends over 16 amino acids. Germline values: CDR1 SGHDT, CDR2 YYEEEE. CDR3 sequence reads: CASSVASGGPRETQYF.